This T cell receptor beta chain was obtained from a study of T cell responses to AZD1222 COVID-19 vaccine. Study-wide results and limits: The reported proportion of spike-specific TCRs targeting unmutated variant regions was nearly half. The breadth and depth of Spike-specific TCRs increased once two AZD1222 doses had been given. Donors were largely white British and mainly female; clonal diversity was possibly underestimated.

The table came from immunoSEQ multiplex PCR; TCRdb's copy has only in-frame clones and leaves some out. The sample contains around 200,000 clones, 85% to 95% of which appear only once. Pooling was applied to second doses at about 4 or about 12 weeks. As regards this clone: Its specificity is not known.

The CDR3 has 14 amino acids. Deletions cut 4 bases from V and 0 bases from J, with 8 bases between. From germline, CDR1 is MRHNA and CDR2 SNTAGT. Sequencing was performed on peripheral blood, taken 28 days after the second AZD1222 dose. The origin of this receptor is an adult who received the AZD1222 COVID-19 vaccine. The rearrangement uses TRBV6-4 and TRBJ2-3; weak D call: TRBD1 (6 bases). The CDR3 here is CASSGRGSTDTQYF. The CDR3 coding sequence is TGTGCCAGCAGTGGAAGGGGGAGCACAGATACGCAGTATTTT.